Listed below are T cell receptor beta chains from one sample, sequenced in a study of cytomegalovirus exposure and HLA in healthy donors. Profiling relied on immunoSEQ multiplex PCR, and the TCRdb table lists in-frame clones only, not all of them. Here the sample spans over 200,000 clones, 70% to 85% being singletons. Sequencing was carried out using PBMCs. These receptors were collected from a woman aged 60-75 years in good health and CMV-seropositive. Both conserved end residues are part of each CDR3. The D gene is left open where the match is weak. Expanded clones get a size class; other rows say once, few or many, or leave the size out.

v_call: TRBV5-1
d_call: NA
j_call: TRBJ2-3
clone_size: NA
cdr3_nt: TGCGCCAGCAGCCCAACCCCCGTCTCGGGAGATACGCAGTATTTT
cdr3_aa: CASSPTPVSGDTQYF

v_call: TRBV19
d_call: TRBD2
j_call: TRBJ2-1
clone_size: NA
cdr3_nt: TGTGCCAGTAGTCCATGGACTAGCGACAATGAGCAGTTCTTC
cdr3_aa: CASSPWTSDNEQFF

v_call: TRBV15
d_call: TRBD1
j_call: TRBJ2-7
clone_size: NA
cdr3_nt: TGTGCCACCAGCAGATCCATTGACAGGGTGGAAGAGCAGTACTTC
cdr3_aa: CATSRSIDRVEEQYF

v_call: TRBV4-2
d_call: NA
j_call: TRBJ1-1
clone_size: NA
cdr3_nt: TGTGCCGCCGGGACAACGAACACTGAAGCTTTCTTT
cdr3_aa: CAAGTTNTEAFF

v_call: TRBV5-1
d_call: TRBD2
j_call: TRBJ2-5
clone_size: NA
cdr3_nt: TGCGCCAGCGCGGGACTAGCGGGTTCCCAAGAGACCCAGTACTTC
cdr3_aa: CASAGLAGSQETQYF

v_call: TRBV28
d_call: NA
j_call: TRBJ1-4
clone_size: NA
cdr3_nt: TGTGCCAGCCGGGGGGGAAATGAAAAACTGTTTTTT
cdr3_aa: CASRGGNEKLFF

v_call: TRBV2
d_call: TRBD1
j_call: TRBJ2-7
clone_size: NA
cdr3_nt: TGTGCCAGCACCCGACAGGGGGCCGTGTACGAGCAGTACTTC
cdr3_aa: CASTRQGAVYEQYF

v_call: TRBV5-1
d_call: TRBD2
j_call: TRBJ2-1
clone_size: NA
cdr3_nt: TGCGCCAGCAGCTTTCTAGCGGGATCCTACAATGAGCAGTTCTTC
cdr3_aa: CASSFLAGSYNEQFF

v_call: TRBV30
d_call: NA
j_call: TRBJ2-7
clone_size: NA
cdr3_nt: TGTGCCTGGAGTGTACGTGGGGCTTCCTACGAGCAGTACTTC
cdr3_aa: CAWSVRGASYEQYF

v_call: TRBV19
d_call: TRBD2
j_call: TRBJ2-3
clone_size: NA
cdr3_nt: TGTGCCAGTATCCTCCGGGGGGGCCCTACAGATACGCAGTATTTT
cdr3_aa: CASILRGGPTDTQYF

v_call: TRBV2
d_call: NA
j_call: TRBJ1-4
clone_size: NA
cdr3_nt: TGTGCCAGCAGTGGACTGGCAGGGGTAAAGGCTAATGAAAAACTGTTTTTT
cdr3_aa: CASSGLAGVKANEKLFF

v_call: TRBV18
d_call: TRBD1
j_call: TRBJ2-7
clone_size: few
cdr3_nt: TGTGCCAGCTCTTCAGGACAGGGCCTCACCCCTGGACGCGAGCAGTACTTC
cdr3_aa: CASSSGQGLTPGREQYF

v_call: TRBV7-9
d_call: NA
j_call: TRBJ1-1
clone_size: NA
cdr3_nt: TGTGCCAGCAGCTTAGCGATTGCTGAGGCTTTCTTT
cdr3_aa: CASSLAIAEAFF

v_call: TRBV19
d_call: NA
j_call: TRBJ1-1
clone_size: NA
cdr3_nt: TGTGCCAGTAGTATCGAACGGGGGACGACTGAAGCTTTCTTT
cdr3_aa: CASSIERGTTEAFF

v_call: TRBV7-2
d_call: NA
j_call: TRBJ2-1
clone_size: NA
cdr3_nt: TGTGCCAGCAGCTTCACGGGTAAGACCCTCAATGAGCAGTTCTTC
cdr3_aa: CASSFTGKTLNEQFF

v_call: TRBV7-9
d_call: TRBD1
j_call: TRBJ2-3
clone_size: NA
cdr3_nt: TGTGCCAGCAGCGGACACAGGGGGCAAGGCACAGATACGCAGTATTTT
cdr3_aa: CASSGHRGQGTDTQYF

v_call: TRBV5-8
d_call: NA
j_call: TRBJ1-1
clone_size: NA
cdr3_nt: TGTGCCAGCAGCTTGGACGACAGCTGGGGTGAAGCTTTCTTT
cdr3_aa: CASSLDDSWGEAFF